What follows are 31 T cell receptor beta chains derived from one specimen sequenced in a study of cytomegalovirus exposure and HLA in healthy donors. The assay was immunoSEQ multiplex PCR, and TCRdb's table has in-frame clones only and misses some. The sample consists of about 160,000 clones, 80% to 85% of them appearing once. Sequenced sample: PBMCs. These TCRs come from a man aged 30 to 45 in good health and CMV-seropositive.

The chain employs TRBV5-4 and TRBJ2-3, with D perhaps TRBD2 (6 bases). Per germline, CDR1 SGHNT and CDR2 YYREEE (reference sequence). Trimming left V 4 bases short and J 3 bases short, with 15 bases between. The CDR3 is 15 residues long. CDR3 in amino acids: CASSPNLGGTDTQYF. The CDR3 DNA reads as TGTGCCAGCAGCCCGAACCTTGGGGGGACAGATACGCAGTATTTT.

In nucleotides, the CDR3 is TGTGCCAGCAGCTCCCATCGTGGGGCAGGGCGAGAGCAGTACTTC. Protein sequence: CASSSHRGAGREQYF. This sequence joins TRBV7-9 and TRBJ2-7; tentatively, D is TRBD1 (5 bases). V lost 4 bases and J 7 bases, leaving 20 bases between the germline ends. The CDR3 loop spans 15 amino acids. Germline CDR1 SEHNR, CDR2 FQNEAQ (reference sequence).

The chain recombines TRBV7-3 with TRBJ2-6; the match to TRBD1 covers 12 bases. From germline, CDR1 is SGHTA and CDR2 FQGTGA. The CDR3 is 15 residues long. With V trimmed by 5 bases and J by 8 bases, 4 bases remained unmatched. The chain's CDR3 is CASSDGTGGTNVLTF. The CDR3 nucleotides read TGTGCCAGCAGCGACGGGACAGGGGGCACCAACGTCCTGACTTTC.

The chain joins TRBV7-3 to TRBJ1-2; tentatively, D is TRBD1 (5 bases). Germline CDR1 is SGHTA and CDR2 is FQGTGA. The ends were cut back, 3 bases at V and 4 bases at J, with 15 bases in the middle. The CDR3 has 15 amino acids. For the CDR3, the DNA is TGTGCCAGCAGCTTTGAAGGGGCCCGGCGCTATGGCTACACCTTC. Its protein is CASSFEGARRYGYTF.

This chain links TRBV29-1 with TRBJ1-1, with 8 positions matching TRBD1. The CDR3 consists of 13 residues. J lost 5 bases, V lost 6 bases, and 8 bases had no gene match. The germline V gene encodes CDR1 SQVTM and CDR2 ANQGSEA. CDR3 protein: CSVQQGVRTEAFF. CDR3 nucleotide sequence: TGCAGCGTACAACAGGGGGTTAGGACTGAAGCTTTCTTT.

The chain couples TRBV4-3 to TRBJ2-5; D is unclear. From germline, CDR1 is LGHNA and CDR2 YSLEER. The CDR3 totals 17 residues. V was trimmed by 1 base and J by 1 base, leaving 16 bases between them. The DNA of the CDR3 is TGCGCCAGCAGCCAAGGTAACAGACCACTCTCCCAAGAGACCCAGTACTTC. Residues: CASSQGNRPLSQETQYF.

The chain has TRBV29-1 and TRBJ2-7; the D gene is possibly TRBD1 (5 bases). CDR3 size: 13 residues. The germline gives CDR1 SQVTM, CDR2 ANQGSEA. The V and J ends lost 4 bases and 3 bases respectively, with 13 bases between them. The CDR3 coding sequence is TGCAGCGTTGGGGCATCGACAGTCTACGAGCAGTACTTC. This sequence encodes CSVGASTVYEQYF.

The chain employs TRBV5-1 and TRBJ2-1; 7 nucleotides agree with TRBD2. The CDR3 has 17 amino acids. V shed 2 bases and J 10 bases; nucleotides not matched to a gene: 18. Germline V gene lookup returns CDR1 SGHRS and CDR2 YFSETQ. CDR3 nucleotides: TGCGCCAGCAGCTTCGAACCTAGCGGACCCCCGTCGGGGGAGCAGTTCTTC. Translating it yields CASSFEPSGPPSGEQFF.

J is TRBJ2-7 and V is TRBV18, with D perhaps TRBD2 (6 bases). V was pared by 6 bases and J by 5 bases, with 14 bases between. The CDR3 runs to 13 residues. Looked up from germline, CDR1 is KGHSH and CDR2 is LQKENI. The CDR3 reads CASSGGGGDEQYF. The CDR3 coding sequence is TGTGCCAGCTCCGGGGGTGGCGGGGACGAGCAGTACTTC.

The J gene is TRBJ2-7, the V gene TRBV19; D possibly corresponds to TRBD2 (5 bases). This CDR3 has 12 residues. The V end was cut by 10 bases, the J end by 2 bases, with 12 bases between. Germline V gene lookup returns CDR1 LNHDA and CDR2 SQIVND (reference sequence). CDR3 DNA sequence: TGTGCCACCTCAGACGGGACCTACGAGCAGTACTTC. The encoded protein is CATSDGTYEQYF. Supplemented by reference TRBV19 and TRBJ2-7, the full variable domain reads DGGITQSPKYLFRKEGQNVTLSCEQNLNHDAMYWYRQDPGQGLRLIYYSQIVNDFQKGDIAEGYSVSREKKESFPLTVTSAQKNPTAFYLCATSDGTYEQYFGPGTRLTVT.

This clone has a handful of counts. The chain joins TRBV6-4 to TRBJ2-1; 10 nucleotides match TRBD2. Unmatched junction bases numbered 3, after V lost 8 bases and J lost 5 bases. The CDR3 loop spans 13 amino acids. The germline V gene has CDR1 MRHNA and CDR2 SNTAGT. CDR3 sequence reads: CASGTSDNNEQFF. The CDR3 nucleotides read TGTGCCAGCGGGACTAGCGACAACAATGAGCAGTTCTTC.

Written as DNA, the CDR3 is TGCGCCAGCAGCTTGGATGGGACTAGCTTCTACGAGCAGTACTTC. The encoded protein is CASSLDGTSFYEQYF. The chain is built from TRBV5-1 and TRBJ2-7; the match to TRBD2 covers 9 bases. The trim removed 0 bases at V and 3 bases at J, leaving 4 bases unmatched. CDR3 length: 15 amino acids. Germline-derived CDR1 and CDR2 are SGHRS and YFSETQ.

V and J are TRBV7-8 and TRBJ2-7; tentatively, D is TRBD1 (6 bases). This CDR3 has 15 amino acids. V was trimmed by 3 bases and J by 3 bases, leaving 15 bases between them. Germline CDR1 and CDR2: SGHVS and FQNEAQ. Here the CDR3 reads CASSFTGTPNYEQYF. As DNA, the CDR3 is TGTGCCAGCAGCTTTACCGGGACACCGAACTACGAGCAGTACTTC. Drawing the rest from reference TRBV7-8 and TRBJ2-7, the complete variable domain is GAGVSQSPRYKVAKRGQDVALRCDPISGHVSLFWYQQALGQGPEFLTYFQNEAQLDKSGLPSDRFFAERPEGSVSTLKIQRTQQEDSAVYLCASSFTGTPNYEQYFGPGTRLTVT.

About this clone: Other nucleotide sequences in the sample specify the same CDR3. This chain connects TRBV7-2 to TRBJ1-6; D is unclear. CDR3 size: 12 residues. V gave up 4 bases and J gave up 6 bases, with 4 bases separating them. From germline, CDR1 is SGHTA and CDR2 FQGNSA. As DNA, the CDR3 is TGTGCCAGCAGCTCTACTAATTCACCCCTCCACTTT. Its translation: CASSSTNSPLHF.

V gene TRBV18 combines with J gene TRBJ1-5; 7 nucleotides agree with TRBD1. This CDR3 contains 14 residues. J gave up 7 bases and V 4 bases, and 7 bases lay outside the gene matches. Looked up from germline, CDR1 is KGHSH and CDR2 is LQKENI. CDR3 loop: CASSLQGWAQPQHF. As DNA, the CDR3 is TGTGCCAGCTCACTACAGGGGTGGGCGCAGCCCCAGCATTTT.

In its sample, this clone was seen once. V usage is TRBV11-2 and J usage is TRBJ2-5; no clear D gene. V was cut by 3 bases and J by 4 bases, with 12 bases left in between. The CDR3 covers 14 residues. Germline CDR1 is SGHAT and CDR2 is FQNNGV. The CDR3 loop reads CASSFFDGRETQYF. The CDR3, as DNA: TGTGCCAGCAGCTTCTTTGATGGGCGAGAGACCCAGTACTTC.

The rearrangement uses TRBV6-9 and TRBJ1-1, with D unclear. Germline values: CDR1 MNHGY, CDR2 SVAAGI. The CDR3 is 14 residues long. V lost 4 bases to trimming and J lost 5 bases, with 14 bases between them. CDR3 protein: CASSFYRGRTEAFF. Written as DNA, the CDR3 is TGTGCCAGCAGTTTCTATCGGGGTCGGACTGAAGCTTTCTTT.

The rearrangement links TRBV27 to TRBJ1-2; 9 bases are a match to TRBD1. Per germline, CDR1 MNHEY and CDR2 SMNVEV (reference sequence). V lost 5 bases and J lost 4; bases outside the gene matches: 11. The CDR3 is made up of 16 amino acids. This CDR3 reads CASSGRHRGRSYGYTF. For the CDR3, the DNA is TGTGCCAGCAGTGGAAGACACAGGGGGCGTAGCTATGGCTACACCTTC.

V is TRBV9 and J is TRBJ2-1, with D unresolved. The germline V and J ends were trimmed by 0 bases and 1 base, with 8 bases remaining between them. Germline V lookup: CDR1 SGDLS, CDR2 YYNGEE. This CDR3 spans 15 amino acids. CDR3 bases: TGTGCCAGCAGCGTAGGAATACAGTCCTACAATGAGCAGTTCTTC. Amino acid sequence: CASSVGIQSYNEQFF.

The chain is built from TRBV5-1 and TRBJ2-1, with 10 bases aligning to TRBD2. The ends lost 5 bases at V and 6 bases at J; junction bases unmatched: 14. CDR3 length: 17 residues. The germline CDR1 and CDR2 sequences are SGHRS and YFSETQ. The CDR3 loop reads CASRGGLAVNRGNEQFF. For the CDR3, the DNA is TGCGCCAGCAGGGGCGGACTAGCGGTGAACCGGGGCAATGAGCAGTTCTTC.

The V gene is TRBV28, the J gene TRBJ2-3, with 10 positions matching TRBD2. The CDR3 covers 14 residues. From germline, CDR1 is MDHEN and CDR2 SYDVKM. J gave up 2 bases and V 8 bases, and 4 bases lay outside the gene matches. The CDR3 DNA reads TGTGCCAGCTGGACTAGCGGCCTCACAGATACGCAGTATTTT. It is translated as CASWTSGLTDTQYF.

This sequence joins TRBV10-3 and TRBJ2-7; weak D call: TRBD1 (5 bases). CDR1 ENHRY and CDR2 SYGVKD come from the germline V gene. The CDR3 is made up of 12 amino acids. Trimming took 8 bases from V and 5 from J, leaving 13 bases between them. In DNA form, the CDR3 reads TGTGCCATCGCAAGGGGCCTCGACGAGCAGTACTTC. Translated, it gives CAIARGLDEQYF.

This clone has a single count. The chain has TRBV6-4 and TRBJ2-2; no reliable D call. Germline V CDR1 and CDR2: MRHNA, SNTAGT. The CDR3 spans 14 residues. Trimming took off 0 bases at V and 4 bases at J, with 6 bases between the two ends. The CDR3 DNA reads as TGTGCCAGCAGTGACTCTCCAGGCACCGGGGAGCTGTTTTTT. The encoded protein is CASSDSPGTGELFF.

V usage is TRBV2 and J usage is TRBJ2-3, with TRBD2 matching 7 bases. The CDR3 has 15 residues. With 6 bases clipped from V and 0 bases from J, the junction kept 6 bases outside the gene matches. Germline V gene lookup returns CDR1 SNHLY and CDR2 FYNNEI. This CDR3 reads CASRGSGSSTDTQYF. The CDR3, as DNA: TGTGCCAGCAGGGGTAGCGGGTCTAGCACAGATACGCAGTATTTT.

This clone occurred a few times. The chain combines TRBV10-1 with TRBJ2-1, with 10 positions matching TRBD2. Trimming at V came to 4 bases and at J to 7 bases, leaving 13 bases not matched to a gene. The CDR3 is made up of 17 amino acids. The germline V gene encodes CDR1 WNHNN and CDR2 SYGVQD (reference sequence). The CDR3 DNA reads TGCGCCAGCAGTGTGGATCCAGCGGGAGGGCCGCGTAATGAGCAGTTCTTC. Its translation: CASSVDPAGGPRNEQFF.

In nucleotides, the CDR3 is TGTGCCAGCAGTTTGGCAGGGAACTATGGCTACACCTTC. Translation: CASSLAGNYGYTF. J is TRBJ1-2 and V is TRBV28, with D perhaps matching TRBD1 (5 bases). The germline V gene has CDR1 MDHEN and CDR2 SYDVKM. This CDR3 has 13 residues. Trimming removed 3 bases at V and 2 bases at J, with 7 bases between.

This clone came up once. The chain has TRBV25-1 and TRBJ1-4; 9 bases match TRBD1. V shed 4 bases and J 4 bases; nucleotides not matched to a gene: 7. CDR3 size: 16 residues. Per the germline V gene, CDR1 is MGHDK and CDR2 is SYGVNS. In DNA form, the CDR3 reads TGTGCCAGCAGTGCCACCTCGACAGGGGGTAATGAAAAACTGTTTTTT. Protein product: CASSATSTGGNEKLFF.

The J gene is TRBJ1-5, the V gene TRBV5-6, with D perhaps matching TRBD1 (5 bases). This CDR3 is 14 amino acids long. Germline loops: CDR1 SGHDT, CDR2 YYEEEE. The V end lost 5 bases, the J end lost 4 bases, and 13 bases lay between the germline ends. In DNA, the CDR3 is TGTGCCAGCAGTGATTGGGGCTGGAATCAGCCCCAGCATTTT. Protein sequence: CASSDWGWNQPQHF.

The genes are TRBV6-1 and TRBJ1-5; a possible D gene is TRBD1 (6 bases). The CDR3 loop spans 14 amino acids. Trimming cost V 6 bases and J 5 bases, with 14 bases left between them. CDR1 is MNHNS and CDR2 is SASEGT in the germline V gene. Here the CDR3 reads CASRTGTFDQPQHF. The DNA for the CDR3 is TGTGCCAGCAGGACCGGGACATTCGATCAGCCCCAGCATTTT.

CDR3: CASSGLPGGAETQYF. Written as DNA, the CDR3 is TGTGCCAGCAGTGGGCTCCCAGGGGGCGCGGAGACCCAGTACTTC. The chain is built from TRBV2 and TRBJ2-5; 8 bases map to TRBD1. The CDR3 runs 15 residues. Germline V gene sequence: CDR1 SNHLY, CDR2 FYNNEI. Trimming took 4 bases from V and 5 from J; bases not matched to a gene: 9. Full variable domain (outside the CDR3, taken from reference TRBV2 and TRBJ2-5): EPEVTQTPSHQVTQMGQEVILRCVPISNHLYFYWYRQILGQKVEFLVSFYNNEISEKSEIFDDQFSVERPDGSNFTLKIRSTKLEDSAMYFCASSGLPGGAETQYFGPGTRLLVL.

The chain couples TRBV9 to TRBJ2-2, with D possibly matching TRBD2 (7 bases). V lost 4 bases and J lost 9, with 25 bases in between. The CDR3 covers 17 residues. CDR1 is SGDLS and CDR2 is YYNGEE in the germline V gene. The CDR3 bases are TGTGCCAGCAGCCCTACAATCCGGGGGGCCGATAGCAGGGAGCTGTTTTTT. This sequence encodes CASSPTIRGADSRELFF.